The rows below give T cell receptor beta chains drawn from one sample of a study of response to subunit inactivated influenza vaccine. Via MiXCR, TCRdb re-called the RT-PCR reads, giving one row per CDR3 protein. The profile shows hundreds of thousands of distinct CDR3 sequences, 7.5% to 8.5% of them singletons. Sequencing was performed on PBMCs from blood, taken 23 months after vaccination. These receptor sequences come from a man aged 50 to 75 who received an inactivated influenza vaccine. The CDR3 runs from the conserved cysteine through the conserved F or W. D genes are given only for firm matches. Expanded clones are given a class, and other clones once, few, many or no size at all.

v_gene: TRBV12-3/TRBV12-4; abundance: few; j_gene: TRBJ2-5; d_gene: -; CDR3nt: TGTGCCAGCAGTTTTCTGTACAGCGTCCAAGAGACCCAGTACTTC; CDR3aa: CASSFLYSVQETQYF
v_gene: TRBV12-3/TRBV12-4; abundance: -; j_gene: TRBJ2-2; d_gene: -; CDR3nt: TGTGCCAGCAGGCCGGGGCAGACTAGATCCGGGGAGCTGTTTTTT; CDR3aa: CASRPGQTRSGELFF
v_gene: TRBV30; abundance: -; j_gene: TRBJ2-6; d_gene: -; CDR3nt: TGTGCCTGGAGACAGATATCTGGGGCCAACGTCCTGACTTTC; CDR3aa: CAWRQISGANVLTF
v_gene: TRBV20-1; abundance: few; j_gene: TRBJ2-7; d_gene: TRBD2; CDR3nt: TGCAGTGCTAGAGATCTGGCTAGCGGGAGGGGTGAGCAGTACTTC; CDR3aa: CSARDLASGRGEQYF
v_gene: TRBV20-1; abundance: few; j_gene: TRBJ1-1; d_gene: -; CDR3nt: TGCAGTGCTAGAGATCTAAGGCAGACCAACACTGAAGCTTTCTTT; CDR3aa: CSARDLRQTNTEAFF
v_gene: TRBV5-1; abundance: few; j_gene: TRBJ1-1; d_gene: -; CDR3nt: TGCGCCAGCAGCTTGGAATTGGACAGCGAAGCTTTCTTT; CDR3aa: CASSLELDSEAFF
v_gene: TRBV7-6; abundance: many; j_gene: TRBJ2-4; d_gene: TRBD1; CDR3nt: TGTGCCAGCAGCCCCGGGACAGGGTACGCTAAAAACATTCAGTACTTC; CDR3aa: CASSPGTGYAKNIQYF
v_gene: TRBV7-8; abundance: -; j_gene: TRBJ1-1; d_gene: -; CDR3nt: TGTGCCAGCAGCCTCATGGCCATGAACACTGAAGCTTTCTTT; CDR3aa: CASSLMAMNTEAFF
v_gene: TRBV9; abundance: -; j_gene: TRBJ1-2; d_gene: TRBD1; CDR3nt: TGTGCCAGCAGCGCGACCGGGACAGGGTCTGGCTACACCTTC; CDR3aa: CASSATGTGSGYTF
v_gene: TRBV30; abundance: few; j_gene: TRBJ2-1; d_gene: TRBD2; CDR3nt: TGTGCCTGGGTTAGGGGACTAGCGGGAGTGGATGGTGAGCAGTTCTTC; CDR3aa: CAWVRGLAGVDGEQFF
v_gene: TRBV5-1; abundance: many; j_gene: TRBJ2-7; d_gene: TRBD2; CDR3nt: TGCGCCAGCAGCTTGGTCCGAGGGAGGGCCTACGAGCAGTACTTC; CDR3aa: CASSLVRGRAYEQYF
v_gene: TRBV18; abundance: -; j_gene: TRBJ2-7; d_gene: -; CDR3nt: TGTGCCAGCTCACCATGGGGAGGACTAACCTACGAGCAGTACTTC; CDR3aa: CASSPWGGLTYEQYF
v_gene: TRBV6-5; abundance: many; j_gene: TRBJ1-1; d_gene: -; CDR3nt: TGTGCCAGCAGTCGCAGGGACACTGAAGCTTTCTTT; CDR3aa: CASSRRDTEAFF
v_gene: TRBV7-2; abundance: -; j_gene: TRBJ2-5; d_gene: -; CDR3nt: TGTGCCAGCAGCTTATTACGGGCAGGAGAGACCCAGTACTTC; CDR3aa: CASSLLRAGETQYF
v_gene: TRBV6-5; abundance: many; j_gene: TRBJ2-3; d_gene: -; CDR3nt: TGTGCCAGCAAAAAGGGGGATACGCAGTATTTT; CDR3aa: CASKKGDTQYF
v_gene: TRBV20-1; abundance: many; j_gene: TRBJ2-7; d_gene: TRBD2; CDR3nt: TGCAGTGCTAGATCGGGACTAGCGGGAGTCGAGCAGTACTTC; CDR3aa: CSARSGLAGVEQYF
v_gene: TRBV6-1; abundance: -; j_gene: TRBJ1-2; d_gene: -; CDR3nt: TGTGCCAGCAGGGGGCGCGGAGAGAGAGGGTCGGGTGACTATGGCTACACCTTC; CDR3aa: CASRGRGERGSGDYGYTF
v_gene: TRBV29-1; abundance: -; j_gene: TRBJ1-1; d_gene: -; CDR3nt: TGCAGCGTCCAGGGGAACACTGAAGCTTTCTTT; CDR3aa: CSVQGNTEAFF
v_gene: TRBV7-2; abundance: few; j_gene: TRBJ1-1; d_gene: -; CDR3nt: TGTGCCAGCAGCTTAGTAGGGGCGGCAGCTTTCTTT; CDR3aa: CASSLVGAAAFF
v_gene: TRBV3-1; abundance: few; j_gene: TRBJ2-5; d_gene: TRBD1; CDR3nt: TGTGCCAGCAGCCCATACGGGACAGCTCAAGAGACCCAGTACTTC; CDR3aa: CASSPYGTAQETQYF
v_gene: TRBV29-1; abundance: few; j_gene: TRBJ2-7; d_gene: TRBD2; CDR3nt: TGCAGCGTTGAGGTGGGTAGCGGGGGCCGGACATACGAGCAGTACTTC; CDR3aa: CSVEVGSGGRTYEQYF
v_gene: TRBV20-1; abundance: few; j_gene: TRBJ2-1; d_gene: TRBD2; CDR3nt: TGCAGTGCTCAACCGGGACTAGCAGATCGAGGGGTCGATGAGCAGTTCTTC; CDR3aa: CSAQPGLADRGVDEQFF
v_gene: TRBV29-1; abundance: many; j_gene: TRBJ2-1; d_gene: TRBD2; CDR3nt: TGCAGCGTTGAAGGGAGCGGGAGGAACTACAATGAGCAGTTCTTC; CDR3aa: CSVEGSGRNYNEQFF
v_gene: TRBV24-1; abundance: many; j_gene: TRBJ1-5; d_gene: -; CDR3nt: TGTGCCAGCTATGAGCCCCAGCATTTT; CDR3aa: CASYEPQHF
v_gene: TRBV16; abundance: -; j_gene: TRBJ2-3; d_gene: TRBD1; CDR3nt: TGTGCCAGCAGCCCTAACAGGGGGCATAAGACAGATACGCAGTATTTT; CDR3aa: CASSPNRGHKTDTQYF
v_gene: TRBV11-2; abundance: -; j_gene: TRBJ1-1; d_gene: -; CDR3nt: TGTGCCAGCAGCTTAGCCAGGGGAATGAACACTGAAGCTTTCTTT; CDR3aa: CASSLARGMNTEAFF
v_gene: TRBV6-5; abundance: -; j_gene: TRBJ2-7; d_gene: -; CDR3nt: TGTGCCAGCAGTTACACGGGACACTCCTACGAGCAGTACTTC; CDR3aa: CASSYTGHSYEQYF
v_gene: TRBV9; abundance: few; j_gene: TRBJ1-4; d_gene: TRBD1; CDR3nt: TGTGCCAGCAGCGCAGGGGGAACCGGTGAAAAACTGTTTTTT; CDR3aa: CASSAGGTGEKLFF
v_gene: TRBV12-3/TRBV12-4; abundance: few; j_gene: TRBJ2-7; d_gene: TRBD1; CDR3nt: TGTGCCAGCAGCCAGAGGACAGGGGGGGGTGGCGAGCAGTACTTC; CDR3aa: CASSQRTGGGGEQYF
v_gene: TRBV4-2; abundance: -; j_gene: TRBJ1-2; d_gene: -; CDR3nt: TGTGCCAGCAGCCAAGGCCGGGGGGCTAACTATGGCTACACCTTC; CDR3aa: CASSQGRGANYGYTF
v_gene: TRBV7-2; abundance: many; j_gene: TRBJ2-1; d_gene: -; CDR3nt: TGTGCCAGCAGCCCCATGGGGCAGGGCAGGAATGAGCAGTTCTTC; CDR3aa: CASSPMGQGRNEQFF
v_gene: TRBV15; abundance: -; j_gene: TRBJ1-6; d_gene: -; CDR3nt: TGTGCCACCAGCTCCCAGACAGAAAATTCACCCCTCCACTTT; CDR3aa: CATSSQTENSPLHF
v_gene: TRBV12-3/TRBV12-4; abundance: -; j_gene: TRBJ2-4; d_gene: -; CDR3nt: TGTGCCAGCAGTTTAGATGCAGGGGAGTCTAAAATAGCCAAAAACATTCAGTACTTC; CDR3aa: CASSLDAGESKIAKNIQYF
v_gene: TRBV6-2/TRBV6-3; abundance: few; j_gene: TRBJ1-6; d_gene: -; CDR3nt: TGTGCCAGCAGTTACTCGGCCCCCGACAGGATCAGCTCCTATAATTCACCCCTCCACTTT; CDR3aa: CASSYSAPDRISSYNSPLHF
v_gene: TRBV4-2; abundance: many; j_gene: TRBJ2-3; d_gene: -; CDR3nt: TGTGCCAGCAGCCAAGATGCGGGGAGCACAGATACGCAGTATTTT; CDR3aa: CASSQDAGSTDTQYF
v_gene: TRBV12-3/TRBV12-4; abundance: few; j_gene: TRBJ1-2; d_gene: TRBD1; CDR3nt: TGTGCCAGCAGTAGGGACAGGAGTGCCTATGGCTACACCTTC; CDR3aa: CASSRDRSAYGYTF
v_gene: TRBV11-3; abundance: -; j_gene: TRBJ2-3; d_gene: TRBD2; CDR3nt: TGTGCCAGCAGCCCCCCTAGCGGGAGAAGCTCAGATACGCAGTATTTT; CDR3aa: CASSPPSGRSSDTQYF
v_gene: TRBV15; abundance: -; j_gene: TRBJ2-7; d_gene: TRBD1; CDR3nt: TGTGCCACCAGCAGGGTGACAGGGTCCGCCTACGAGCAGTACTTC; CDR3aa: CATSRVTGSAYEQYF
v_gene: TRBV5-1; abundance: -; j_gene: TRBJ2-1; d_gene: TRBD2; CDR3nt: TGCGCCAGCAGCGCGTGGGGACTAGTTGATGGCAATGAGCAGTTCTTC; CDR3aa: CASSAWGLVDGNEQFF
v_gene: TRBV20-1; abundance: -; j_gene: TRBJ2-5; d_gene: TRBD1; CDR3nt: TGCAGTGCTGAAGCCGGGACAGGGCTAGAGACCCAGTACTTC; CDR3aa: CSAEAGTGLETQYF
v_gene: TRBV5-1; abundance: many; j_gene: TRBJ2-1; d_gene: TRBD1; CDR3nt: TGCGCCAGCAGCCTGGGACAGGAAAGATACAATGAGCAGTTCTTC; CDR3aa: CASSLGQERYNEQFF
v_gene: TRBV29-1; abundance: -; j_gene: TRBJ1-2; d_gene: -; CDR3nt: TGCAGCGCCGTGGACAGTGGGGCCTATGGCTACACCTTC; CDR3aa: CSAVDSGAYGYTF
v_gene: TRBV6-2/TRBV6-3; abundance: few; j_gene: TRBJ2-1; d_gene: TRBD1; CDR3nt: TGTGCCAGCAGTTACCGGACAGGGGGCGAGCAGTTCTTC; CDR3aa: CASSYRTGGEQFF
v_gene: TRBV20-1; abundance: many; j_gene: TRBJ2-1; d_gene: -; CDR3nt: TGCAGTGCTATCTCGGTTGCGGCCGCCTACAATGAGCAGTTCTTC; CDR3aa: CSAISVAAAYNEQFF
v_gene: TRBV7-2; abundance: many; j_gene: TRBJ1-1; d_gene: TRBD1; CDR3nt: TGTGCCAGCAGCTCAATCAACAGGGGGACTGAAGCTTTCTTT; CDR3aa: CASSSINRGTEAFF
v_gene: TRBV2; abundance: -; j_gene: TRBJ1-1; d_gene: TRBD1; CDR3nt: TGTGCCAGCAGTGTACAGGGGCGCGGGACTGAAGCTTTCTTT; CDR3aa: CASSVQGRGTEAFF
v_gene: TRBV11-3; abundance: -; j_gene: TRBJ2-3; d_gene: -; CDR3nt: TGTGCCAGCAGCTCCTCCCTGATAGATACGCAGTATTTT; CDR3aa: CASSSSLIDTQYF
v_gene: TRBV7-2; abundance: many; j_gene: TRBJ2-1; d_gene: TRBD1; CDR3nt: TGTGCCAGCAGCGTTCGGACAGGGGGATGGGATGAGCAGTTCTTC; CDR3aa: CASSVRTGGWDEQFF